These T cell receptor beta chains were read from a single sample in a study of CD8+ T cells in alopecia areata. The table came from immunoSEQ multiplex PCR; TCRdb's copy has only in-frame clones and leaves some out. This sample has 200,000 to 250,000 clones, with around three fifths found just once. Sample: CD4+ T cells sorted from blood, taken at week 0. These receptor sequences come from a human donor with alopecia areata. Each CDR3 is given with its conserved first and last residue. A D gene is named only where the DNA matches it firmly. Where a row states a size, it is once, few, many or the class of an expanded clone; other rows omit it.

len	d_gene	v_gene	abundance	j_gene	CDR3nt	CDR3aa
16	TRBD1	TRBV18	-	TRBJ2-7	TGTGCCAGCTCACCAAACACCGGGACAGGGTTAAAGGAGCAGTACTTC	CASSPNTGTGLKEQYF
14	TRBD1	TRBV5-5	few	TRBJ1-1	TGTGCCAGCAGCCTGGGACAGGTGAACACTGAAGCTTTCTTT	CASSLGQVNTEAFF
15	-	TRBV12-5	-	TRBJ1-4	TGTGCTAGTGGTACCCCGCGCGGCCAGGGCGAAAAACTGTTTTTT	CASGTPRGQGEKLFF
15	TRBD1	TRBV29-1	once	TRBJ1-2	TGCAGCGTTGTGACCGGGACAGGGGGCAACTATGGCTACACCTTC	CSVVTGTGGNYGYTF
14	TRBD1	TRBV5-1	-	TRBJ1-2	TGCGCCAGCAGCCTAGGGACAGGCCAAGAGGGCTACACCTTC	CASSLGTGQEGYTF
13	TRBD1	TRBV27	-	TRBJ2-1	TGTGCCAGCAGTTCGGGACAGGGCTATGAGCAGTTCTTC	CASSSGQGYEQFF
12	-	TRBV12-5	once	TRBJ1-5	TGTGCTAGTGGTTTGCCCCCTTCTCCCCAGCATTTT	CASGLPPSPQHF
11	TRBD2	TRBV29-1	few	TRBJ2-4	TGCAGCGGGGAGCGGGGGGGAATTCAGTACTTC	CSGERGGIQYF
14	TRBD1	TRBV5-4	-	TRBJ1-2	TGTGCCAGCAGCCAGGACAGGGGGACTGATGGCTACACCTTC	CASSQDRGTDGYTF
14	TRBD1	TRBV10-3	-	TRBJ1-2	TGTGCCATCGCACCCAAGGACAGGGATAAAAGCTACACCTTC	CAIAPKDRDKSYTF
12	TRBD1	TRBV29-1	-	TRBJ1-2	TGCAGCGCCTGGGACAGCTTTGTAGGCTACACCTTC	CSAWDSFVGYTF
16	-	TRBV30	once	TRBJ1-1	TGTGCCTGGAGTGTACTGCCGAGGTTGTTGAACACTGAAGCTTTCTTT	CAWSVLPRLLNTEAFF
15	TRBD1	TRBV30	-	TRBJ1-4	TGTGCCTGGAGTGTATGGGCAGGGGGCAGTGAAAAACTGTTTTTT	CAWSVWAGGSEKLFF
15	TRBD1	TRBV6-6	-	TRBJ2-7	TGTGCCAGCAGTTACGGACAGGGGGCTTCCTACGAGCAGTACTTC	CASSYGQGASYEQYF
13	-	TRBV29-1	-	TRBJ1-1	TGCAGCGTCCGGCCGGTGGGGAACACTGAAGCTTTCTTT	CSVRPVGNTEAFF
15	-	TRBV5-1	few	TRBJ2-1	TGCGCCAGCAGCTTGTTAGGGGTTTGGGGCAATGAGCAGTTCTTC	CASSLLGVWGNEQFF
16	-	TRBV2	-	TRBJ2-5	TGTGCCAGCAGTGAAGCGGGCCGGGGTCACCAAGAGACCCAGTACTTC	CASSEAGRGHQETQYF